This T cell receptor beta chain stems from a study of T-cell reconstitution after alpha-beta-depleted transplantation in children. The CDR3 has 14 amino acids. J was trimmed by 5 bases and V by 3 bases; bases with no gene match: 7. Germline V gives CDR1 SGDLS, CDR2 YYNGEE. This clonotype appeared a few times. Molecular barcoding with unique molecular identifiers was used for the TCRbeta library. In TCRdb, the PCR reads were re-called with MiXCR into one record per CDR3 protein. The sample shows around 450,000 distinct CDR3 sequences, 10% to 13% of them seen only once. Source: PBMCs, taken before TCRalphabeta/CD19-depleted stem cell transplant. The chain links TRBV9 to TRBJ2-5; 7 bases match TRBD2. This TCR was recovered from a child aged 2-15 years with inherited bone marrow failure, due to receive a stem cell transplant. The CDR3 is CASSGEWGGETQYF. For the CDR3, the DNA is TGTGCCAGCAGCGGGGAATGGGGGGGGGAGACCCAGTACTTC.